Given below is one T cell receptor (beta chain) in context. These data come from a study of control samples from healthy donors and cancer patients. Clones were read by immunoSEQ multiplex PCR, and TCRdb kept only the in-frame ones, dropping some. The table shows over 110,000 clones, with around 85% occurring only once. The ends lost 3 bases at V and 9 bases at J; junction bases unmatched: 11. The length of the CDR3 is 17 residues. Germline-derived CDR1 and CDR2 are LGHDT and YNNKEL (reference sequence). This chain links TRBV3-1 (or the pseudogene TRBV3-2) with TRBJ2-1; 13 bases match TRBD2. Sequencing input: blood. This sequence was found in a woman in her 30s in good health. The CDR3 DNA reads TGTGCCAGCAGCCACTGGACTAGCGGGAGTGCAGCTTCTGAGCAGTTCTTC. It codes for CASSHWTSGSAASEQFF.